These 14 T cell receptor beta chains were all obtained from the same sample, sequenced in a study of blood T cells in healthy people across ages. A second about 6 to 11 cycle PCR used barcoded and J-beta primers. TCRdb used MiXCR to reprocess the 5' RACE reads, holding one entry per CDR3 protein. The data show hundreds of thousands of distinct CDR3 sequences, with 44% seen just once and 15% to 25% held by the top ten. The sequenced sample consisted of blood. The receptor set was obtained from a man aged 60 to 69 in good health.

This clonotype was picked up a small number of times. This chain connects TRBV7-9 to TRBJ1-2, with 7 bases fitting TRBD1. Trimming removed 4 bases from V and 13 bases from J; junction bases left unmatched: 6. Germline values: CDR1 SEHNR, CDR2 FQNEAQ (reference sequence). The CDR3 consists of 11 residues. The CDR3 coding sequence is TGTGCCAGCAGCTCAATAGACAGGGTCACCTTC. As protein: CASSSIDRVTF. The whole variable domain, filled in from reference TRBV7-9 and TRBJ1-2, reads DTGVSQNPRHKITKRGQNVTFRCDPISEHNRLYWYRQTLGQGPEFLTYFQNEAQLEKSRLLSDRFSAERPKGSFSTLEIQRTEQGDSAMYLCASSSIDRVTFGSGTRLTVV.

V usage is TRBV20-1 and J usage is TRBJ1-2; TRBD1 is a possible D gene (5 bases). V was pared by 6 bases and J by 0 bases, with 14 bases between. The CDR3 is 14 residues long. Germline V gene sequence: CDR1 DFQATT, CDR2 SNEGSKA (reference sequence). The CDR3 nucleotides read TGCAGTGCATCCAGGGTCTCCCCTAACTATGGCTACACCTTC. It translates to CSASRVSPNYGYTF.

This clonotype was counted many times. This sequence joins TRBV4-1 and TRBJ1-2; no definite D call. The CDR3 contains 14 residues. Per the germline V gene, CDR1 is MGHRA and CDR2 is YSYEKL. V was pared by 4 bases and J by 4 bases, with 13 bases between. The CDR3 sequence: CASSPTGEGYGYTF. The DNA for the CDR3 is TGCGCCAGCAGCCCAACCGGGGAGGGCTATGGCTACACCTTC.

This clonotype has just one count. The chain has TRBV20-1 and TRBJ1-5; possible D gene TRBD1, 5 bases. Between the trimmed V and J ends, which lost 2 bases and 4 bases, there was a span of 15 bases. From germline, CDR1 is DFQATT and CDR2 SNEGSKA (reference sequence). The CDR3 is made up of 15 amino acids. The CDR3 DNA reads TGCAGTGCTAGACCTCGGGGCGCGAGGAATCAGCCCCAGCATTTT. Its translation: CSARPRGARNQPQHF.

This clonotype appeared a few times. The chain couples TRBV15 to TRBJ2-5; TRBD1 aligns across 7 bases. Germline trimming cut 6 bases from V and 1 base from J; bases unmatched to any gene: 5. The CDR3 contains 14 residues. Per germline, CDR1 LNHNV and CDR2 YYDKDF (reference sequence). The CDR3 DNA reads TGTGCCACCAGGAGTGACAGGGCCCAAGAGACCCAGTACTTC. It translates to CATRSDRAQETQYF.

This clonotype has only a few counts. This sequence joins TRBV6-2 or TRBV6-3 and TRBJ2-1; possibly TRBD2 for D (7 bases). The V and J ends lost 2 bases and 6 bases respectively, with 14 bases between them. CDR3 length: 15 residues. CDR1 MNHEY and CDR2 SVGEGT come from the germline V gene. CDR3 region: CASSYRWGGLNEQFF. DNA for the CDR3: TGTGCCAGCAGTTACAGGTGGGGGGGCCTCAATGAGCAGTTCTTC.

The sample holds a few counts of this clonotype. V is TRBV11-1 and J is TRBJ2-5, with a tentative D call TRBD1 (6 bases). CDR1 and CDR2 from the germline V gene are SGHAT and FQDESV (reference sequence). V was pared by 6 bases and J by 11 bases, with 19 bases between. This CDR3 spans 13 amino acids. CDR3 in DNA: TGTGCCAGCAGGATACAGGGTTACAATGAGCAGTACTTC. The encoded protein is CASRIQGYNEQYF.

There are a few counts of this clonotype. The chain joins TRBV7-3 to TRBJ2-2; D is possibly TRBD1 or TRBD2 (6 bases each). CDR3 size: 15 residues. The V gene's germline CDR1 is SGHTA and CDR2 FQGTGA. Trimming stripped 5 bases from V and 4 bases from J, with 14 bases between. The CDR3 DNA reads TGTGCCAGCAGCCTAGGGGGGTCGGGCACCGGGGAGCTGTTTTTT. It codes for CASSLGGSGTGELFF. The full variable domain, completed using reference TRBV7-3 and TRBJ2-2, is GAGVSQTPSNKVTEKGKYVELRCDPISGHTALYWYRQSLGQGPEFLIYFQGTGAADDSGLPNDRFFAVRPEGSVSTLKIQRTERGDSAVYLCASSLGGSGTGELFFGEGSRLTVL.

This clonotype was seen many times. The rearrangement links TRBV3-1 to TRBJ2-7; D is ambiguous. There are 13 residues in the CDR3. The V gene lost 0 bases and the J gene lost 2 bases, with 5 bases spanning the gap. Germline CDR1 LGHDT, CDR2 YNNKEL (reference sequence). The CDR3 region is CASSQDRAYEQYF. For the CDR3, the DNA is TGTGCCAGCAGCCAAGATCGGGCCTACGAGCAGTACTTC.

The V call is TRBV6-2 or TRBV6-3, the J call TRBJ2-7; possible D gene TRBD2, 5 bases. V lost 7 bases and J lost 3, with 13 bases in between. This CDR3 spans 13 amino acids. From germline, CDR1 is MNHEY and CDR2 SVGEGT. The CDR3 sequence: CASTQGAVYEQYF. In DNA, the CDR3 is TGTGCCAGCACACAAGGAGCGGTCTACGAGCAGTACTTC.

Points on this clonotype: Germline is not matched at one junction end, which may reflect a read error. The chain joins TRBV11-3 to TRBJ2-7, with unresolved D. This CDR3 region has 13 residues. Germline CDR1 SGHNT, CDR2 YENEEA. The CDR3 spells CTSSQTDTYEQYF. CDR3 bases: TGTACCAGCAGCCAAACCGACACCTACGAGCAGTACTTC.

There are many counts of this clonotype. This chain connects TRBV5-1 to TRBJ1-2; possibly TRBD1 for D (6 bases). Germline CDR1 is SGHRS and CDR2 is YFSETQ. CDR3 size: 14 residues. V lost 3 bases and J lost 6, with 15 bases in between. CDR3 nucleotides: TGCGCCAGCAGCTATGGACAGTTGGTTGATGGCTACACCTTC. It yields the protein CASSYGQLVDGYTF.

The rearrangement links TRBV24-1 to TRBJ1-2; D unclear. Germline assignment: CDR1 KGHDR and CDR2 SFDVKD. The CDR3 runs to 13 residues. V gave up 3 bases and J gave up 5 bases, with 9 bases separating them. CDR3 protein: CATSDRELYGYTF. The CDR3 bases are TGTGCCACCAGTGATCGGGAACTATATGGCTACACCTTC.

The J gene is TRBJ2-4, the V gene TRBV28; perhaps TRBD1 as D (7 bases). CDR1 and CDR2 from the germline V gene are MDHEN and SYDVKM. V was shortened by 2 bases and J by 13 bases, with 12 bases between the two germline ends. The CDR3 consists of 12 residues. CDR3 residues: CASSLGGGAQYF. The DNA of the CDR3 is TGTGCCAGCAGTTTAGGAGGGGGCGCCCAGTACTTC.